Listed below are T cell receptor beta chains from one sample, sequenced in a study of early T cells in non-severe SARS-CoV-2 infection. MiXCR was run by TCRdb on the 5' RACE reads, yielding one entry per CDR3 protein. The sample yields 37,000 or so distinct CDR3 sequences, roughly 5% seen once. The sample consisted of whole blood. These receptors all stem from an adult who was a healthcare worker with PCR-confirmed SARS-CoV-2 infection or an uninfected control (not recorded which). Each CDR3 is given with its conserved first and last residue. Each record gives: V gene, J gene, CDR3 length, D gene, clone size, CDR3 DNA, CDR3 protein. The D gene is left open where the match is weak. Clone size is not always given. Where it is, it says once, few, many or a class for expanded clones.

TRBV7-7	TRBJ2-2	15	TRBD2	many	TGTGCCAGCAGCTTAGGACTAGCCAACACCGGGGAGCTGTTTTTT	CASSLGLANTGELFF
TRBV5-1	TRBJ1-4	16	TRBD1	many	TGCGCCAGCAGCTTAGGAAGGACAGGGGAAGGTGAAAAACTGTTTTTT	CASSLGRTGEGEKLFF
TRBV28	TRBJ2-1	12	.	.	TGTGCCAGCACCCCTAAGCCGGGTAGGCAGTTCTTC	CASTPKPGRQFF
TRBV30	TRBJ1-1	15	.	many	TGTGCCTGGAGTGACGAATACAGGGTTAACACTGAAGCTTTCTTT	CAWSDEYRVNTEAFF
TRBV12-3/TRBV12-4	TRBJ1-4	14	.	many	TGTGCCAGCAGCCAGACGTCAGGGGTGGAAAAACTGTTTTTT	CASSQTSGVEKLFF
TRBV5-5	TRBJ2-1	18	TRBD2	many	TGTGCCAGCAGCTTGGCCGTTCAGGGACTAGCGGGGAACAATGAGCAGTTCTTC	CASSLAVQGLAGNNEQFF
TRBV27	TRBJ2-1	13	TRBD2	many	TGTGGGACTGGAAGCGGGGGAGACAATGAGCAGTTCTTC	CGTGSGGDNEQFF
TRBV10-1	TRBJ1-1	13	.	many	TGCGCCAGCGCCCGGTTCGGGGACACTGAAGCTTTCTTT	CASARFGDTEAFF
TRBV7-8	TRBJ2-1	13	.	many	TGTGCCAGCAGCTCAGACGTGGGCAATGAGCAGTTCTTC	CASSSDVGNEQFF
TRBV20-1	TRBJ2-7	13	.	many	TGCAGTGTCGCCGGGACATTCTCCTACGAGCAGTACTTC	CSVAGTFSYEQYF
TRBV6-2/TRBV6-3	TRBJ2-5	16	TRBD2	.	TGTGCCAGCAACCGCCCTCGGACTAGGAGGGATGAGACCCAGTACTTC	CASNRPRTRRDETQYF
TRBV11-3	TRBJ2-2	17	.	many	TGTGCCAGCAGCCCGGATCGGACAGTAAGGGGCGGCGGGGAGCTGTTTTTT	CASSPDRTVRGGGELFF
TRBV9	TRBJ2-1	15	TRBD1	many	TGTGCCAGCAGCGTCCGGGACAGGGCATACAATGAGCAGTTCTTC	CASSVRDRAYNEQFF
TRBV7-9	TRBJ2-2	15	.	few	TGTGCCAGCAGCCGCGACGGTCTGAGCACCGGGGAGCTGTTTTTT	CASSRDGLSTGELFF
TRBV11-2	TRBJ1-2	15	TRBD1	many	TGTGCCAGCAGCTTTCGGGGACAGACTATAATAGGCTACACCTTC	CASSFRGQTIIGYTF
TRBV6-6	TRBJ1-6	13	.	many	TGTGCCAGCAGTACAACGGGCAATTCACCCCTCCACTTT	CASSTTGNSPLHF
TRBV7-8	TRBJ2-1	17	.	few	TGTGCCAGCAGCTTAGGAGGAGCAGGGAGCTCCTACAATGAGCAGTTCTTC	CASSLGGAGSSYNEQFF
TRBV7-9	TRBJ1-5	15	TRBD1	many	TGTGCCAGCAGCTTGGGGCAGGGGGTCAATCAGCCCCAGCATTTT	CASSLGQGVNQPQHF
TRBV6-8	TRBJ1-5	15	.	many	TGTGCCAGCAGTTTAGAAGGGGGTCTCAATCAGCCCCAGCATTTT	CASSLEGGLNQPQHF
TRBV5-1	TRBJ2-1	14	TRBD1	few	TGCGCCAGCTCCCAGACAGGGACCTACAATGAGCAGTTCTTC	CASSQTGTYNEQFF
TRBV6-4	TRBJ2-1	16	TRBD2	many	TGTGCCAGCAGTGACTCAGGGACTAGCATGACTACTGAGCAGTTCTTC	CASSDSGTSMTTEQFF
TRBV3-1	TRBJ2-7	13	.	few	TGTGCCAGCAGCCTTGAGGGACCCTACGAGCAGTACTTC	CASSLEGPYEQYF
TRBV20-1	TRBJ1-4	15	TRBD1	.	TGCAGTGCTAGAGTGGGACAGCCTAATAATGAAAAACTGTTTTTT	CSARVGQPNNEKLFF
TRBV28	TRBJ2-6	15	.	.	TGTGCCAGCACCTTAGACTTTTCTGGGGCCAACGTCCTGACTTTC	CASTLDFSGANVLTF
TRBV4-1	TRBJ1-4	16	.	many	TGCGCCAGCAGCGAACATCGACAGATGGCGAATGAAAAACTGTTTTTT	CASSEHRQMANEKLFF
TRBV12-3/TRBV12-4	TRBJ2-5	14	TRBD1	many	TGTGCCAGCAGTTTTACAGGGGGCGGGGAGACCCAGTACTTC	CASSFTGGGETQYF
TRBV30	TRBJ1-1	13	.	many	TGTGCCTGGAGTAGGGGCACGGACACTGAAGCTTTCTTT	CAWSRGTDTEAFF
TRBV2	TRBJ2-1	14	.	many	TGTGCCAGCAGTGAAGAGGCGGCTAGCGTCGGGCCGTTCTTC	CASSEEAASVGPFF
TRBV28	TRBJ2-1	11	TRBD1	.	TGTGCCAGCACCGACAGGGCTGAGCAGTTCTTC	CASTDRAEQFF
TRBV28	TRBJ2-1	15	.	many	TGTGCCAGCAGTTTGGTAGCTGTGGGTCCCAATGAGCAGTTCTTC	CASSLVAVGPNEQFF
TRBV6-5	TRBJ2-7	17	TRBD2	.	TGTGCCAGCAGTAGGGATAGCGGGGGGGCCTTTTCCTACGAGCAGTACTTC	CASSRDSGGAFSYEQYF
TRBV6-6	TRBJ2-3	13	.	many	TGTGCCAGCAGTTACATTCTCACAGATACGCAGTATTTT	CASSYILTDTQYF
TRBV12-5	TRBJ2-1	12	.	many	TGTGCTAGTGGTTCCCAAGCCAATGAGCAGTTCTTC	CASGSQANEQFF
TRBV7-9	TRBJ1-3	12	.	few	TGTGCCAGCAGCTCCCCCATGGACACCATATATTTT	CASSSPMDTIYF
TRBV6-6	TRBJ1-5	13	.	medium-sized	TGTGCCAGCAGCAGCAAGGGCAATCAGCCCCAGCATTTT	CASSSKGNQPQHF
TRBV20-1	TRBJ2-3	15	.	few	TGCAGTGCTATCGCCCTCGCGAAACACACAGATACGCAGTATTTT	CSAIALAKHTDTQYF
TRBV2	TRBJ2-3	15	.	few	TGTGCCAGCAGTGACGGAGAGGGGATCACAGATACGCAGTATTTT	CASSDGEGITDTQYF
TRBV10-3	TRBJ2-5	14	TRBD2	many	TGTGCCATCAGCCTAGCGGGGGCCGAAGAGACCCAGTACTTC	CAISLAGAEETQYF
TRBV12-3/TRBV12-4	TRBJ1-4	14	.	many	TGTGCCAGCAGTTTTGCACCTGTTAATGAAAAACTGTTTTTT	CASSFAPVNEKLFF
TRBV3-1	TRBJ2-2	16	.	.	TGTGCCAGCAGCCTAAGACCCGCAGCGAACACCGGGGAGCTGTTTTTT	CASSLRPAANTGELFF
TRBV5-5	TRBJ1-5	13	.	many	TGTGCCAGCAGCCCCGAACCAAATCAGCCCCAGCATTTT	CASSPEPNQPQHF
TRBV20-1	TRBJ1-5	15	TRBD1	many	TGCAGTGCTGGAAATCAGGGGGCCCGCAATCAGCCCCAGCATTTT	CSAGNQGARNQPQHF
TRBV7-8	TRBJ1-1	14	TRBD1	many	TGTGCCAGCAGCCGACCAGGGACAGGCACTGAAGCTTTCTTT	CASSRPGTGTEAFF
TRBV5-6	TRBJ1-1	13	.	.	TGTGCCAGCAGCTTGGAAGGGGGTAATGAAGCTTTCTTT	CASSLEGGNEAFF
TRBV20-1	TRBJ2-7	12	.	many	TGCACTCCGCGGGGCAACTCCGTGGAGCAGTACTTC	CTPRGNSVEQYF
TRBV7-8	TRBJ2-7	12	.	many	TGTGCCAGCAGCTCTCGGACCTACGAGCAGTACTTC	CASSSRTYEQYF
TRBV7-6	TRBJ2-5	14	.	.	TGTGCCAGCAGCTTAGGACCCTCACAAGAGACCCAGTACTTC	CASSLGPSQETQYF
TRBV20-1	TRBJ2-1	15	.	.	TGCAGTGCTATCCCTCCGGAGGGGTCTGTATATGAGCAGTTCTTC	CSAIPPEGSVYEQFF
TRBV4-3	TRBJ1-6	17	.	many	TGCGCCAGCAGCCAAGAAGGCAGGGGAATTCATAATTCACCCCTCCACTTT	CASSQEGRGIHNSPLHF
TRBV5-1	TRBJ2-5	16	TRBD1	few	TGCGCCAGCAGCCCCGGGGACAGACGAGGGGAAGAGACCCAGTACTTC	CASSPGDRRGEETQYF
TRBV4-1	TRBJ2-7	14	.	.	TGCGCCAGCAGTCCGACAGGCCTCACCTACGAGCAGTACTTC	CASSPTGLTYEQYF
TRBV6-5	TRBJ2-2	15	.	many	TGTGCCAGCAGCGGAACAGGGACGGACACCGGGGAGCTGTTTTTT	CASSGTGTDTGELFF
TRBV7-8	TRBJ2-1	14	.	many	TGTGCCAGCAGCTTAGCTCTGACTTCAGATGAGCAGTTCTTC	CASSLALTSDEQFF
TRBV28	TRBJ2-1	18	TRBD2	many	TGTGCCAGCAGTTCCAGGACTCGGACGCTAGCGGGGTACAATGAGCAGTTCTTC	CASSSRTRTLAGYNEQFF
TRBV6-2/TRBV6-3	TRBJ2-1	16	TRBD2	few	TGTGCCAGCAGTTACCAGCCGGGACTAGCGAGAACTGAGCAGTTCTTC	CASSYQPGLARTEQFF
TRBV5-1	TRBJ2-5	14	TRBD1	many	TGCGCCAGCTGTATGGGACAGGGAGGAGAGACCCAGTACTTC	CASCMGQGGETQYF
TRBV10-2	TRBJ2-5	11	.	.	TGCGCCAGCAGTGAAAAAGAGACCCAGTACTTC	CASSEKETQYF
TRBV11-2	TRBJ2-7	17	TRBD2	many	TGTGCCAGCAGCCGAACTTCCGGGACTAGCTCTGCCTACGAGCAGTACTTC	CASSRTSGTSSAYEQYF